This record covers a single T cell receptor (beta chain). The antigen remains unidentified. The record originates from a study of cytomegalovirus exposure and HLA in healthy donors. The study's findings and limits: The study labeled 150 to 200 TCR beta chains cytomegalovirus-associated. In the analysis, some V segments, TRBV6-2 and TRBV6-3 included, were excluded as indistinguishable. CMV serostatus alone was available as immune exposure information.

Primers for the PCR totalled 60 Vbeta and 13 Jbeta. The method was immunoSEQ multiplex PCR; TCRdb's version includes in-frame clones alone and lacks a portion of them. The sample yields 100,000 to 120,000 clones, over 75% seen once. The CDR3 loop spans 16 amino acids. Germline lookup yields CDR1 SGHDT and CDR2 YYEEEE. V lost 1 base, J lost 2 bases, and 16 bases lay in between. V is TRBV5-6 and J is TRBJ2-7; D is ambiguous. This TCR was sampled from a woman aged 25 to 45 in good health and CMV-seropositive. Sequenced sample: PBMCs. In DNA form, the CDR3 reads TGTGCCAGCAGCTTGACTGCGTTCCAGGAAACCTACGAGCAGTACTTC. The encoded protein is CASSLTAFQETYEQYF.